The next 31 T cell receptor beta chains were all read from a single sample in a study of beta chain features in type 1 diabetes. Every bit of the isolated RNA underwent reverse transcription, so sequencing read expressed TCRB transcripts. Clones were sequenced by immunoSEQ multiplex PCR, and TCRdb holds only the in-frame ones, with some missing. The repertoire holds roughly 180,000 clones, with about 13% as singletons. Sequences were obtained from central memory CD4+ T cells from blood. Source of these receptors: a young woman in good health.

Many counts were recorded for this clone. The chain carries TRBV4-1 and TRBJ2-3, with D perhaps TRBD2 (6 bases). There are 14 residues in the CDR3. Germline V CDR1 and CDR2: MGHRA, YSYEKL. Trimming took 4 bases from V and 5 from J, leaving 13 bases between them. The chain's CDR3 is CASSPSGVRDTQYF. The CDR3 nucleotides are TGCGCCAGCAGCCCCTCGGGGGTGAGAGATACGCAGTATTTT.

This clone has only a few counts. V is TRBV29-1 and J is TRBJ1-3; D is ambiguous. Trimming cost V 5 bases and J 1 base, with 9 bases left between them. This CDR3 has 13 amino acids. The germline CDR1 and CDR2 sequences are SQVTM and ANQGSEA. Here the CDR3 reads CSVYRGSGNTIYF. CDR3 coding DNA: TGCAGCGTTTACCGGGGATCTGGAAACACCATATATTTT.

The sample holds a few counts of this clone. This chain uses TRBV20-1 with TRBJ1-2; D gene uncertain. CDR3 length equals 9 residues. V was trimmed by 3 bases and J by 8 bases, leaving 4 bases between them. From germline, CDR1 is DFQATT and CDR2 SNEGSKA (reference sequence). The CDR3 DNA reads as TGCAGTGCTAGTCCGGGCTACACCTTC. Its protein is CSASPGYTF.

The table lists this clone with many counts. The J gene is TRBJ2-1, the V gene TRBV2, with D tentatively TRBD1 (5 bases). The CDR3 totals 13 residues. Germline CDR1 is SNHLY and CDR2 is FYNNEI. V was clipped by 9 bases and J by 0 bases, with 9 bases between them. In DNA, the CDR3 is TGTGCCAGTACCAGGGACTCCTACAATGAGCAGTTCTTC. This codes for CASTRDSYNEQFF.

The genes are TRBV25-1 and TRBJ2-5, with TRBD2 as a possible D gene (7 bases). Germline V gives CDR1 MGHDK, CDR2 SYGVNS. The CDR3 is 14 amino acids. V lost 2 bases to trimming and J lost 5 bases, with 12 bases between them. CDR3: CASSETRGGETQYF. The DNA of the CDR3 is TGTGCCAGCAGTGAAACCAGGGGAGGGGAGACCCAGTACTTC.

The chain couples TRBV29-1 to TRBJ1-2; unclear D gene. V dropped 4 bases and J dropped 4 bases, with 10 bases sitting between them. The CDR3 extends over 12 amino acids. Germline V gene data show CDR1 as SQVTM and CDR2 as ANQGSEA. Here the CDR3 reads CSVVLLGYGYTF. The CDR3 DNA is TGCAGCGTTGTCCTTCTCGGCTATGGCTACACCTTC.

This clone showed up just a few times. V and J are TRBV28 and TRBJ1-1, with TRBD1 as a possible D gene (6 bases). V was pared by 3 bases and J by 7 bases, with 15 bases between. Germline V gives CDR1 MDHEN, CDR2 SYDVKM. CDR3 length equals 14 residues. Here the CDR3 reads CASSLLQGQVEAFF. The CDR3 nucleotides read TGTGCCAGCAGTTTGCTACAGGGTCAGGTTGAAGCTTTCTTT.

The table lists this clone with a few counts. The CDR3 reads CASSYVAGAYEQYF. The CDR3 nucleotides are TGTGCCAGCAGCTACGTAGCGGGAGCCTACGAGCAGTACTTC. The chain links TRBV5-6 to TRBJ2-7; TRBD2 matches 9 bases. This CDR3 region has 14 residues. Per the germline V gene, CDR1 is SGHDT and CDR2 is YYEEEE. V shed 3 bases and J 2 bases; nucleotides not matched to a gene: 3.

This clone appeared a few times. V gene TRBV9 combines with J gene TRBJ2-1; D might be TRBD2 (6 bases). V dropped 0 bases and J dropped 14 bases, with 12 bases sitting between them. The CDR3 is made up of 12 amino acids. Germline-derived CDR1 and CDR2 are SGDLS and YYNGEE. The CDR3: CASSVGGGVKFF. The DNA for the CDR3 is TGTGCCAGCAGCGTAGGAGGAGGGGTAAAGTTCTTC.

The CDR3 region is CASSRVTSGRPDTQYF. The CDR3 region has the DNA TGCGCCAGCAGCCGAGTGACTAGCGGGAGACCGGATACGCAGTATTTT. The V call is TRBV5-1, the J call TRBJ2-3; TRBD2 aligns across 12 bases. The CDR3 loop spans 16 amino acids. Per germline, CDR1 SGHRS and CDR2 YFSETQ. The V and J ends lost 4 bases and 6 bases, in that order; junction bases with no gene match: 9.

V and J are TRBV7-9 and TRBJ2-3; D is perhaps TRBD1 (5 bases). The CDR3 length is 12 residues. From germline, CDR1 is SEHNR and CDR2 FQNEAQ (reference sequence). V was clipped by 7 bases and J by 4 bases, with 9 bases between them. In DNA, the CDR3 is TGTGCCAGCACCAGGGCGGCAGATACGCAGTATTTT. The encoded protein is CASTRAADTQYF.

The rearrangement links TRBV6-5 to TRBJ1-5, with D tentatively TRBD1 (5 bases). Trimming stripped 6 bases from V and 1 base from J, with 13 bases between. Germline V gene lookup returns CDR1 MNHEY and CDR2 SVGAGI. The CDR3 extends over 15 amino acids. CDR3 nucleotides: TGTGCCAGCAGCCGTGACAGCCAGAGCAATCAGCCCCAGCATTTT. It translates to CASSRDSQSNQPQHF.

This clone has more than one count but fewer than ten. The V call is TRBV29-1, the J call TRBJ2-3, with 9 bases identical to TRBD2. J was trimmed by 2 bases and V by 4 bases; bases with no gene match: 7. Germline assignment: CDR1 SQVTM and CDR2 ANQGSEA. The CDR3 sequence is 15 residues long. CDR3 coding DNA: TGCAGCGTTGGGATGACTAGCGGCTACACAGATACGCAGTATTTT. Protein product: CSVGMTSGYTDTQYF.

This clone was detected a few times. The V call is TRBV4-3, the J call TRBJ2-2; the match to TRBD2 covers 9 bases. The germline CDR1 and CDR2 sequences are LGHNA and YSLEER. This CDR3 region has 15 residues. Trimming took 1 base from V and 8 from J; bases not matched to a gene: 5. The chain's CDR3 is CASSQVAGGTGELFF. As DNA, the CDR3 is TGCGCCAGCAGCCAAGTCGCGGGGGGGACAGGGGAGCTGTTTTTT.

J is TRBJ2-7 and V is TRBV4-1, with 8 bases identical to TRBD1. The CDR3 totals 16 residues. Germline lookup yields CDR1 MGHRA and CDR2 YSYEKL. J gave up 5 bases and V 2 bases, and 11 bases lay outside the gene matches. CDR3 loop: CASSQLPRQGINEQYF. DNA of the CDR3: TGCGCCAGCAGCCAACTGCCTCGACAGGGGATAAACGAGCAGTACTTC.

This chain links TRBV7-3 with TRBJ2-1; maybe TRBD1 (6 bases). The CDR3 runs to 15 residues. The germline V and J ends were trimmed by 3 bases and 0 bases, with 9 bases remaining between them. The germline V gene encodes CDR1 SGHTA and CDR2 FQGTGA. DNA of the CDR3: TGTGCCAGCAGCTTCACGGACAGCTCCTACAATGAGCAGTTCTTC. Translated: CASSFTDSSYNEQFF.

In this sample, this clone turned up a few times. The chain joins TRBV4-1 to TRBJ2-3; D gene ambiguous. There are 14 residues in the CDR3. V was clipped by 0 bases and J by 3 bases, with 7 bases between them. Germline CDR1 reads MGHRA; CDR2 reads YSYEKL. The CDR3 nucleotides are TGCGCCAGCAGCCAAGATCCTAGGACAGATACGCAGTATTTT. It yields the protein CASSQDPRTDTQYF.

This clone was found a few times. CDR3 sequence reads: CASSQVGRGNQPQHF. The CDR3 bases are TGCGCCAGCAGCCAAGTAGGGAGGGGCAATCAGCCCCAGCATTTT. The chain couples TRBV4-1 to TRBJ1-5; no clear D gene. Looked up from germline, CDR1 is MGHRA and CDR2 is YSYEKL. CDR3 length: 15 amino acids. The V end lost 1 base, the J end lost 2 bases, and 9 bases lay between the germline ends.

The chain has TRBV18 and TRBJ1-5, with D perhaps matching TRBD1 (5 bases). Germline V gene sequence: CDR1 KGHSH, CDR2 LQKENI. The CDR3 contains 15 residues. V was clipped by 3 bases and J by 1 base, with 10 bases between them. CDR3 sequence: CASSPSAGSNQPQHF. CDR3 coding DNA: TGTGCCAGCTCACCGTCCGCAGGGAGCAATCAGCCCCAGCATTTT.

V and J are TRBV14 and TRBJ1-1, with D possibly TRBD1 on 5 matching bases. The germline CDR1 and CDR2 sequences are SGHDN and FVKESK. V lost 3 bases and J 11 bases, leaving 13 bases between the germline ends. The CDR3 loop spans 12 amino acids. CDR3 sequence: CASSHSGGTAFF. Here the CDR3 DNA reads TGTGCCAGCAGCCATTCGGGGGGTACCGCTTTCTTT.

The rearrangement links TRBV19 to TRBJ2-7; D is unresolved. The germline V gene has CDR1 LNHDA and CDR2 SQIVND (reference sequence). The germline V and J ends were trimmed by 11 bases and 3 bases, with 5 bases remaining between them. CDR3 length: 9 residues. The CDR3 here is CAGLYEQYF. The CDR3 DNA follows: TGTGCCGGCCTCTACGAGCAGTACTTC.

The chain recombines TRBV30 with TRBJ1-5, with D possibly TRBD1 on 5 matching bases. V was shortened by 1 base and J by 0 bases, with 16 bases between the two germline ends. The V gene's germline CDR1 is GTSNPN and CDR2 SVGIG (reference sequence). The CDR3 has 17 amino acids. CDR3 loop: CAWSAMTATYSNQPQHF. CDR3 DNA sequence: TGTGCCTGGAGTGCGATGACAGCGACTTATAGCAATCAGCCCCAGCATTTT.

V usage is TRBV4-2 and J usage is TRBJ2-2; the D gene is possibly TRBD1 (5 bases). The germline V gene encodes CDR1 LGHNA and CDR2 YNFKEQ. The V end lost 4 bases, the J end lost 3 bases, and 12 bases lay between the germline ends. The CDR3 length is 15 residues. CDR3 sequence: CASSRRAGYTGELFF. Written as DNA, the CDR3 is TGTGCCAGCAGCCGACGGGCAGGGTACACCGGGGAGCTGTTTTTT.

This clone has more than one count but fewer than ten. CDR3 sequence (DNA): TGTGCCAGCAAGGCGGGCAGTACCTACGAGCAGTACTTC. It codes for CASKAGSTYEQYF. The chain recombines TRBV2 with TRBJ2-7, with a weak D call TRBD2 (5 bases). V was shortened by 7 bases and J by 2 bases, with 12 bases between the two germline ends. Germline V gene data show CDR1 as SNHLY and CDR2 as FYNNEI. The CDR3 is made up of 13 amino acids.

The CDR3 DNA is TGCGCCAGCACTGACAGTCGCTATGGCTACACCTTC. Translated: CASTDSRYGYTF. The rearrangement uses TRBV5-1 and TRBJ1-2; a weak D match, TRBD1 (5 bases). The ends were cut back, 6 bases at V and 4 bases at J, with 10 bases in the middle. The CDR3 totals 12 residues. Germline V gene data show CDR1 as SGHRS and CDR2 as YFSETQ. The complete variable domain, with remaining parts taken from reference TRBV5-1 and TRBJ1-2, reads KAGVTQTPRYLIKTRGQQVTLSCSPISGHRSVSWYQQTPGQGLQFLFEYFSETQRNKGNFPGRFSGRQFSNSRSEMNVSTLELGDSALYLCASTDSRYGYTFGSGTRLTVV.

This clone was seen a few times. The chain is built from TRBV28 and TRBJ2-4; 7 bases are shared with TRBD2. The V gene end was trimmed by 4 bases and the J gene end by 1 base; junction bases not matched to a gene: 7. CDR1 and CDR2 (germline): MDHEN, SYDVKM. CDR3 length: 16 residues. CDR3 nucleotide sequence: TGTGCCAGCAGTTCACCTGGGGGGGACGCCAAAAACATTCAGTACTTC. Translation: CASSSPGGDAKNIQYF.

The chain joins TRBV28 to TRBJ1-2, with 9 bases matching TRBD1. Looked up from germline, CDR1 is MDHEN and CDR2 is SYDVKM. The CDR3 length is 14 residues. V was clipped by 6 bases and J by 2 bases; unmatched bases: 4. The chain's CDR3 is CASSPGQGNYGYTF. The CDR3 DNA is TGTGCCAGCAGCCCAGGACAGGGGAACTATGGCTACACCTTC.

This sequence joins TRBV9 and TRBJ2-4; possibly TRBD2 for D (7 bases). The CDR3 is made up of 16 amino acids. V was clipped by 0 bases and J by 2 bases, with 12 bases between them. Germline lookup yields CDR1 SGDLS and CDR2 YYNGEE. The CDR3, as DNA: TGTGCCAGCAGCGTAGGAGGGGGGGGAACCAAAAACATTCAGTACTTC. Protein sequence: CASSVGGGGTKNIQYF.

This clone was observed a few times. The genes are TRBV4-2 and TRBJ2-1, with D unclear. This CDR3 is built from 15 residues. V lost 1 base to trimming and J lost 2 bases, with 9 bases between them. Per germline, CDR1 LGHNA and CDR2 YNFKEQ. In DNA form, the CDR3 reads TGTGCCAGCAGCCAAGCCCGTCGGGCCTACAATGAGCAGTTCTTC. Translation gives CASSQARRAYNEQFF.

This clone was observed a handful of times. The J gene is TRBJ1-4, the V gene TRBV5-6, with 7 nucleotides matching TRBD1. V lost 4 bases, J lost 7 bases, and 4 bases stayed unmatched. The length of the CDR3 is 13 residues. Looked up from germline, CDR1 is SGHDT and CDR2 is YYEEEE. The CDR3 DNA follows: TGTGCCAGCAGCGCACAGGGGACTGAAAAACTGTTTTTT. Protein: CASSAQGTEKLFF.

This chain uses TRBV14 with TRBJ2-1; 10 bases fit TRBD2. The CDR3 is made up of 17 amino acids. The V gene's germline CDR1 is SGHDN and CDR2 FVKESK. V shed 4 bases, J shed 6 bases, and the junction held 12 bases outside the gene matches. CDR3 coding DNA: TGTGCCAGCAGCCCCCACTACCTAGCGGGAGTTGCCAATGAGCAGTTCTTC. Translated, it gives CASSPHYLAGVANEQFF.